This T cell receptor (beta chain) comes out of a study of memory CD4+ T cells and cytomegalovirus serostatus. Profiled with immunoSEQ multiplex PCR; TCRdb holds only in-frame clones, not every one. The table has 45,000 to 60,000 clones, about 74% seen once. In the case of this clone: The antigen remains unidentified.

Regarding the study as a whole: Of 164 reported CMV TCRbeta sequences, roughly 70 were found in memory CD4+ repertoires.

Single viable CD3+CD4+CD8-CD45RO+ cells were sorted as the memory CD4+ T cells. CD4+ T cells were isolated by positive magnetic selection. After removal of 3 bases from V and 3 bases from J, the junction contained 7 bases not matched to a gene. From germline, CDR1 is SEHNR and CDR2 FQNEAQ (reference sequence). The CDR3 totals 17 residues. The chain carries TRBV7-9 and TRBJ2-6, with 8 positions matching TRBD1. Sequenced material: memory CD4+ T cells from blood. The clonotype comes from an adult in good health and CMV-seropositive. CDR3 sequence (DNA): TGTGCCAGCAGCTTTAACGCAGGGGGCTTTGGGGCCAACGTCCTGACTTTC. Translating gives CASSFNAGGFGANVLTF.